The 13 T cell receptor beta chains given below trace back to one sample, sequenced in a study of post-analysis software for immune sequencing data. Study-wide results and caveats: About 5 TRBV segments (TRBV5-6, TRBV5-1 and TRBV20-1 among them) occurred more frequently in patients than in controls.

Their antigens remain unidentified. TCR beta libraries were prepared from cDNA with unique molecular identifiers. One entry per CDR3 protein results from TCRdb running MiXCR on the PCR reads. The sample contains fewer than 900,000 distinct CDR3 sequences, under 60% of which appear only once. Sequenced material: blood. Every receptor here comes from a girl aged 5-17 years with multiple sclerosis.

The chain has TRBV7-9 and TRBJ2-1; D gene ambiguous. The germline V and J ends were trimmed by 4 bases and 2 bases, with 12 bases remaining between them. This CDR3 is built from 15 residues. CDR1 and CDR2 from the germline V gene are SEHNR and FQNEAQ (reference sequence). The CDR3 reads CASSSSSSPYNEQFF. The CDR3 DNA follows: TGTGCCAGCAGCTCCAGTAGCTCCCCCTACAATGAGCAGTTCTTC.

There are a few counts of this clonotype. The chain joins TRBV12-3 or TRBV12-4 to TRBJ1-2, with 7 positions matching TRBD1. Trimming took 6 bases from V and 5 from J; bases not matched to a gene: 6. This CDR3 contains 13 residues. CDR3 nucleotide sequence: TGTGCCAGCAGCCGACAGGGCTGGTATGGCTACACCTTC. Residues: CASSRQGWYGYTF.

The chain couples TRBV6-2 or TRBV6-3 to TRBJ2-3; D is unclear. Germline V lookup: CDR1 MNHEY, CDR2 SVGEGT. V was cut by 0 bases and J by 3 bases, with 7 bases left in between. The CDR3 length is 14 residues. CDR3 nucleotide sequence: TGTGCCAGCAGTTACTCGATTTCTACAGATACGCAGTATTTT. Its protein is CASSYSISTDTQYF.

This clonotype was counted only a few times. CDR3 nucleotides: TGTGCCAGCAGCCCGCGATTATCCTCGGAGACCCAGTACTTC. Translation: CASSPRLSSETQYF. This chain uses TRBV11-1 with TRBJ2-5, with D unclear. From germline, CDR1 is SGHAT and CDR2 FQDESV (reference sequence). This CDR3 is built from 14 residues. V was trimmed by 5 bases and J by 5 bases, leaving 15 bases between them.

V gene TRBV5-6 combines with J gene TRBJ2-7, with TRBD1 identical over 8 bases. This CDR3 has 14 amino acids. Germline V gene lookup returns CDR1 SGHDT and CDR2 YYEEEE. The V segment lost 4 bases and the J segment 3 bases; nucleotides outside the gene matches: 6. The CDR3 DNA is TGTGCCAGCAGCATCGGACAGGGACTCTACGAGCAGTACTTC. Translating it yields CASSIGQGLYEQYF.

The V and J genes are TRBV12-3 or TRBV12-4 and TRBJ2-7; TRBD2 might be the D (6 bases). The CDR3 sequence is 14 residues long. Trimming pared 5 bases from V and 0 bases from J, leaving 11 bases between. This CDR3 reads CASSPPRGSYEQYF. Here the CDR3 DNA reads TGTGCCAGCAGTCCCCCGCGGGGCTCCTACGAGCAGTACTTC.

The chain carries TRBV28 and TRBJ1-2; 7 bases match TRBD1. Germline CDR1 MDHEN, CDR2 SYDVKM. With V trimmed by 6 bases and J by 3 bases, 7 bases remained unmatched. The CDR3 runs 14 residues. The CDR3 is CASSPDRVDYGYTF. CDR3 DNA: TGTGCCAGCAGCCCTGACAGGGTCGACTATGGCTACACCTTC.

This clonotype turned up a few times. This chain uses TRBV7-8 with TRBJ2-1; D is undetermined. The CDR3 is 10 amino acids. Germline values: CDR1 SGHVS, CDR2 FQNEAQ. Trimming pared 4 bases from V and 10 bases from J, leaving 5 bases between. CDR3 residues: CASSSEEQFF. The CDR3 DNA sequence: TGTGCCAGCAGCTCGGAAGAGCAGTTCTTC.

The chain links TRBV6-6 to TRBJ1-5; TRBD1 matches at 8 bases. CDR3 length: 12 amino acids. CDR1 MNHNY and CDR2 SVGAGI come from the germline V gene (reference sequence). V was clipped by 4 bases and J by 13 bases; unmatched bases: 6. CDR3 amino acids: CASSFQGARQHF. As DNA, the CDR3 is TGTGCCAGCAGTTTTCAGGGGGCCAGGCAGCATTTT.

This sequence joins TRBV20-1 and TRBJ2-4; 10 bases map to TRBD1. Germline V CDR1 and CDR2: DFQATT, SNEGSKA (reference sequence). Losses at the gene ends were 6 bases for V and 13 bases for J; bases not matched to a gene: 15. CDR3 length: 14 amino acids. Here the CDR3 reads CSALGDRGSYGQYF. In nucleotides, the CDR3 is TGCAGTGCCCTCGGGGACAGGGGATCCTACGGGCAGTACTTC.

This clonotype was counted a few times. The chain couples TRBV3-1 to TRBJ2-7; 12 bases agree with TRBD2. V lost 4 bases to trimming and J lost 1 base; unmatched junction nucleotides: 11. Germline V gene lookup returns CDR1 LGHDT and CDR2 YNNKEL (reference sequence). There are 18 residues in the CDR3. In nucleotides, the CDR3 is TGTGCCAGCAGCCCGCGACTAGCGGGAGAGGTTTGGTCCTACGAGCAGTACTTC. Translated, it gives CASSPRLAGEVWSYEQYF.

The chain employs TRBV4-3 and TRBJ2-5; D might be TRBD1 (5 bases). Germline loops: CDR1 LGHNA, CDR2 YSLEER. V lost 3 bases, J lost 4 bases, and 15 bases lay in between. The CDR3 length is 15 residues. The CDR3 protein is CASSQSVGVSETQYF. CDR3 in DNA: TGCGCCAGCAGCCAGTCGGTAGGGGTGTCAGAGACCCAGTACTTC.

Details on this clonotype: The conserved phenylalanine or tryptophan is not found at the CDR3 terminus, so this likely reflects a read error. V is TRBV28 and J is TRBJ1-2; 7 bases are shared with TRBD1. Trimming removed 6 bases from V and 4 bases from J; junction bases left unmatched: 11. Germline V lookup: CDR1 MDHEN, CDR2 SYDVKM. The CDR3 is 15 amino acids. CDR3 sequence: CASSPGDRTFYGYTC. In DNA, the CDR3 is TGTGCCAGCAGCCCCGGGGACAGAACCTTCTATGGCTACACCTGC.